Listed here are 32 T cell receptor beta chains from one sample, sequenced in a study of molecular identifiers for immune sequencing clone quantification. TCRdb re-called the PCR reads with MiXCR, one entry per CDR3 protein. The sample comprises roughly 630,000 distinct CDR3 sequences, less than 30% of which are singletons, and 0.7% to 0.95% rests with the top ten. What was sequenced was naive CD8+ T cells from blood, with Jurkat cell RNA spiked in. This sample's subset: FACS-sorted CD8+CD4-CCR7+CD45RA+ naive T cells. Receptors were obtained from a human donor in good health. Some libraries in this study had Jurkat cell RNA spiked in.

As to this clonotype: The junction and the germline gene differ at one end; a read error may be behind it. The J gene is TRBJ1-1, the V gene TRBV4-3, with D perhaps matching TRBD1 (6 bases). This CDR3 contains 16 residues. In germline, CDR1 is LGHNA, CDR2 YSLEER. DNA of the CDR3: TGCGCCAGCAGCCAAGATCGGACAGTCCGGGACACTGGAGCTTTCTTT. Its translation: CASSQDRTVRDTGAFF.

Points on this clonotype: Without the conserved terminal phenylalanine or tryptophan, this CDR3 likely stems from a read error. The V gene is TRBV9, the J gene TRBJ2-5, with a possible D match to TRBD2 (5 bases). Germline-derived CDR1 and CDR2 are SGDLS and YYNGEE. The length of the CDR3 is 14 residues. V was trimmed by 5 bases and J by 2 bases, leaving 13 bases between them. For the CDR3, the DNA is TGTGCCAGCAGTGCGGGTTCGACACAAGAGACCCAGTACCTC. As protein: CASSAGSTQETQYL.

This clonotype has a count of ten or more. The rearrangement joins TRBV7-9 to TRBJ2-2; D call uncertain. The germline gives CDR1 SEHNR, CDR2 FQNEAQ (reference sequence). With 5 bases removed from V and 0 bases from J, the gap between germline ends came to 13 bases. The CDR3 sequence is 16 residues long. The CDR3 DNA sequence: TGTGCCAGCAGCATCAACTCATACGCGAACACCGGGGAGCTGTTTTTT. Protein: CASSINSYANTGELFF.

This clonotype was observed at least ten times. CDR3 nucleotide sequence: TGTGCCAGCAGTACCCTGACAGGTTTATTCGCGAACACCGGGGAGCTGTTTTTT. Its translation is CASSTLTGLFANTGELFF. V usage is TRBV28 and J usage is TRBJ2-2, with TRBD1 as a possible D gene (6 bases). CDR1 and CDR2 (germline): MDHEN, SYDVKM. The CDR3 covers 18 residues. V lost 5 bases to trimming and J lost 0 bases, with 19 bases between them. The variable domain in full, completed from reference TRBV28 and TRBJ2-2, reads DVKVTQSSRYLVKRTGEKVFLECVQDMDHENMFWYRQDPGLGLRLIYFSYDVKMKEKGDIPEGYSVSREKKERFSLILESASTNQTSMYLCASSTLTGLFANTGELFFGEGSRLTVL.

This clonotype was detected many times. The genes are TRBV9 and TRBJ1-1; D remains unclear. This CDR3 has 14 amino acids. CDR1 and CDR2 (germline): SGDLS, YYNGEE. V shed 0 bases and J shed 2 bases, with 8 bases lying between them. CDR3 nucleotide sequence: TGTGCCAGCAGCGTAGGACGGACTAACACTGAAGCTTTCTTT. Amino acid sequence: CASSVGRTNTEAFF.

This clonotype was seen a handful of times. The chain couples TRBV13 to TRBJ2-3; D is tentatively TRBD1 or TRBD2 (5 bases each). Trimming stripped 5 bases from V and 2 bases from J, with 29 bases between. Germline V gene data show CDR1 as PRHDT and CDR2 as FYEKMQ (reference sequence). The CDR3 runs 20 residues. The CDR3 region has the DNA TGTGCCAGCAGCGGCGATCGAGGGGATGAGCCGTTTTTCCCCACAGATACGCAGTATTTT. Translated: CASSGDRGDEPFFPTDTQYF.

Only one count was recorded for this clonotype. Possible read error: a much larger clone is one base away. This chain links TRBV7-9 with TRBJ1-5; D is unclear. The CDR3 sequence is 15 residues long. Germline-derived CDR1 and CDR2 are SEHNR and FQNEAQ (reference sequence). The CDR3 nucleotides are TGTGCCAGCAGCTTAGGAGGAATGGGCAATCAGCCCCCGCATTTT. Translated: CASSLGGMGNQPPHF. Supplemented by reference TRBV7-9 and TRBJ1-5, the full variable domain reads DTGVSQNPRHKITKRGQNVTFRCDPISEHNRLYWYRQTLGQGPEFLTYFQNEAQLEKSRLLSDRFSAERPKGSFSTLEIQRTEQGDSAMYLCASSLGGMGNQPPHFGDGTRLSIL.

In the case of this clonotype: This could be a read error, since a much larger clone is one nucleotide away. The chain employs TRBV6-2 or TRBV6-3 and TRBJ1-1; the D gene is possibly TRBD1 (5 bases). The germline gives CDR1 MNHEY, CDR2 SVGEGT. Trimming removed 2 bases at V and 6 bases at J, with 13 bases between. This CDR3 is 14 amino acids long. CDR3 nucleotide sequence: TGTGCCAGCAGTTACCTTGACAGTTGGGCTGAAGCTTTCTTT. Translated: CASSYLDSWAEAFF.

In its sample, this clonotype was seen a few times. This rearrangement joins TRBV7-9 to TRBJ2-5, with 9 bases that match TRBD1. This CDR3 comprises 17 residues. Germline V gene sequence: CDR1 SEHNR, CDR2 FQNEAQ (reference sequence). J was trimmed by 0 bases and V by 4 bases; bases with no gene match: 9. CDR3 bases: TGTGCCAGCAGCTCAACGGGACAGGGTATCAACCAAGAGACCCAGTACTTC. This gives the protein CASSSTGQGINQETQYF.

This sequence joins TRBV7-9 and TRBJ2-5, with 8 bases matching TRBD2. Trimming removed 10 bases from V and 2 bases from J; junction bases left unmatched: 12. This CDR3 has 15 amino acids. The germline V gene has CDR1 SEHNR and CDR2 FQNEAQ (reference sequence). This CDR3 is CATSWAGGGQETQYF. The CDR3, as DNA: TGTGCCACCTCTTGGGCTGGCGGGGGGCAAGAGACCCAGTACTTC.

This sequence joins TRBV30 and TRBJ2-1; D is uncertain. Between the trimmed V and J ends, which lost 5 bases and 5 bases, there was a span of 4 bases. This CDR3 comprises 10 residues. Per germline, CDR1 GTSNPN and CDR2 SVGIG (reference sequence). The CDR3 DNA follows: TGTGCCTGGGGCCACAATGAGCAGTTCTTC. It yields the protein CAWGHNEQFF.

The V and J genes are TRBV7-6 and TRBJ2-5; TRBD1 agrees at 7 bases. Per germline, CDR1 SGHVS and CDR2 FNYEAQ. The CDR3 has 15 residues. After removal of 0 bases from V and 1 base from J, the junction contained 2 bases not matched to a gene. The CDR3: CASSLAYRGQETQYF. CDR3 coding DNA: TGTGCCAGCAGCTTAGCATACAGGGGCCAAGAGACCCAGTACTTC.

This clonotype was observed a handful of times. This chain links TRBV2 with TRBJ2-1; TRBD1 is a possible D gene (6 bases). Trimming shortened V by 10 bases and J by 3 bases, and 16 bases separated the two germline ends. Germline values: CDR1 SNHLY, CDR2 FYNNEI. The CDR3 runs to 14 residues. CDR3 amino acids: CATNRDTVYNEQFF. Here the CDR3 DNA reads TGTGCCACCAACCGGGACACAGTCTACAATGAGCAGTTCTTC. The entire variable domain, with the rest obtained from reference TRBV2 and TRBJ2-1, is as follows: EPEVTQTPSHQVTQMGQEVILRCVPISNHLYFYWYRQILGQKVEFLVSFYNNEISEKSEIFDDQFSVERPDGSNFTLKIRSTKLEDSAMYFCATNRDTVYNEQFFGPGTRLTVL.

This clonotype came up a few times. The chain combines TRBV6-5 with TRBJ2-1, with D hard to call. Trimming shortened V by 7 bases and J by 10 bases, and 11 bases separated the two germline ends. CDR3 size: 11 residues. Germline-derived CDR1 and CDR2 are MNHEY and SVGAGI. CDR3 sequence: CASKRSGEQFF. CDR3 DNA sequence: TGTGCCAGCAAGAGGTCAGGCGAGCAGTTCTTC.

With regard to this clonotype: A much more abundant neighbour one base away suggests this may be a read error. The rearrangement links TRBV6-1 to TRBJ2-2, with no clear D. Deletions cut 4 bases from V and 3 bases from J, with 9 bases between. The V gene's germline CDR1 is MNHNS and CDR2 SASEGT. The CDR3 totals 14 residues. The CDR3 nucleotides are TGTGCCAGCAGTGCTTGGGTCGACACCGGGGAGCTGTTTTTT. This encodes CASSAWVDTGELFF.

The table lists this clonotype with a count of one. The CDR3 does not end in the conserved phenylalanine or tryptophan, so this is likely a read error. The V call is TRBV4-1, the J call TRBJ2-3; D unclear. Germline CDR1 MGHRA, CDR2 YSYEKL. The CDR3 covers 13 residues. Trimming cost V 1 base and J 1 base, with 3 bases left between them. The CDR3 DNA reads TGCGCCAGCAGCCAAGTTGGCACAGATACGCAGTATGTT. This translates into CASSQVGTDTQYV.

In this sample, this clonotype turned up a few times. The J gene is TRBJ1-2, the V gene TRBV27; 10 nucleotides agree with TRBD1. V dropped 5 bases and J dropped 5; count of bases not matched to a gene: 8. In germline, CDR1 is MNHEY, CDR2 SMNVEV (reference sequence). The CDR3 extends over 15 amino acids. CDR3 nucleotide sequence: TGTGCCAGCAGTCTAAGGACAGGGGGAGGTTATGGCTACACCTTC. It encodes CASSLRTGGGYGYTF.

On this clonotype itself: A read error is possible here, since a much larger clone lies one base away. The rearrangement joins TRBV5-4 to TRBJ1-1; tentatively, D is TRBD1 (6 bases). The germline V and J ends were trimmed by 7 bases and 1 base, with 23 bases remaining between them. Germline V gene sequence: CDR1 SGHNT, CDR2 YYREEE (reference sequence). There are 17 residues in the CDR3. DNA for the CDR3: TGTGCCAGCGGCCTTCTCAGGGGACACATGACGAACACTGAAGCTTTCTTT. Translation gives CASGLLRGHMTNTEAFF.

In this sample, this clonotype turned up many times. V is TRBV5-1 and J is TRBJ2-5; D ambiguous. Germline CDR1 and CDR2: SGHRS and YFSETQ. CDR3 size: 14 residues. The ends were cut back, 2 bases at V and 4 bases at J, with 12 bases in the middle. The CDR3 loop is CASSLGGDAETQYF. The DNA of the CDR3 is TGCGCCAGCAGCTTAGGCGGCGACGCAGAGACCCAGTACTTC. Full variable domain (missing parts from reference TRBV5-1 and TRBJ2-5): KAGVTQTPRYLIKTRGQQVTLSCSPISGHRSVSWYQQTPGQGLQFLFEYFSETQRNKGNFPGRFSGRQFSNSRSEMNVSTLELGDSALYLCASSLGGDAETQYFGPGTRLLVL.

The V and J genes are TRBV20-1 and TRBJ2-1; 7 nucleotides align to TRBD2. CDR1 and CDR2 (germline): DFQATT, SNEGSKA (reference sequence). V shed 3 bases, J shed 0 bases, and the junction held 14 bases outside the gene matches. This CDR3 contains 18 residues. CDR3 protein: CSASALAKIPSSYNEQFF. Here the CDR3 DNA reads TGCAGTGCTAGTGCACTAGCGAAGATCCCAAGCTCCTACAATGAGCAGTTCTTC.

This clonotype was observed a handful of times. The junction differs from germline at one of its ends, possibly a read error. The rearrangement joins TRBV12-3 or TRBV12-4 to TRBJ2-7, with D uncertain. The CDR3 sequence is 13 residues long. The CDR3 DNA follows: TGTGCCAGCAGTTTAGCTCTCTCCAACGAGCAGTACTTC. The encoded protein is CASSLALSNEQYF.

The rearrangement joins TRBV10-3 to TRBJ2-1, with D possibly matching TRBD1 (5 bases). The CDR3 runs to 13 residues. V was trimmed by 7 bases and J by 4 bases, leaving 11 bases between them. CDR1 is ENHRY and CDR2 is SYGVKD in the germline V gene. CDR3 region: CAIMGQAYNEQFF. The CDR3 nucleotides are TGTGCCATCATGGGGCAGGCATACAATGAGCAGTTCTTC.

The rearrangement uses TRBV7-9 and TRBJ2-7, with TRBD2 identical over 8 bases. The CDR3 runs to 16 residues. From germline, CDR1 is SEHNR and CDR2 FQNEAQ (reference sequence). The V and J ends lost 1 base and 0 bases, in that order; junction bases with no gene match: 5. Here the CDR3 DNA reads TGTGCCAGCAGCTTAGGGGCGGGGGGTACCTCCTACGAGCAGTACTTC. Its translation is CASSLGAGGTSYEQYF.

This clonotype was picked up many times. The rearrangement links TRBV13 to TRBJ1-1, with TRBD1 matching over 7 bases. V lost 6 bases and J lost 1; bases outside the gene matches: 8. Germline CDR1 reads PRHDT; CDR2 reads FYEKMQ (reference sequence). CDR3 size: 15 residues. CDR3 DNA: TGTGCCAGCAGTTCCCACCCAGGGGGGAACACTGAAGCTTTCTTT. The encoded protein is CASSSHPGGNTEAFF.

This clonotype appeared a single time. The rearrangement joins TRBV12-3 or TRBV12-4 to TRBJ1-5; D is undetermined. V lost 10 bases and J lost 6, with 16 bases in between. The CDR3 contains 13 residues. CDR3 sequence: CATKGSSTQPQHF. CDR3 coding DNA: TGTGCCACAAAGGGCAGTAGTACTCAGCCCCAGCATTTT.

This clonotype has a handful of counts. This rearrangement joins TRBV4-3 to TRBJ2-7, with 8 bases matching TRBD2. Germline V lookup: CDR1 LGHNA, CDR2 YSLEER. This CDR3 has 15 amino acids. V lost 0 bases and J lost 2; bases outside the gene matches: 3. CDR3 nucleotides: TGCGCCAGCAGCCAAGATCGGGAGGGCGCCTACGAGCAGTACTTC. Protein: CASSQDREGAYEQYF.

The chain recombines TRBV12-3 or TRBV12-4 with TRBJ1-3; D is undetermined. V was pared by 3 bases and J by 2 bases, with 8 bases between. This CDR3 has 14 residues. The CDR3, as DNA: TGTGCCAGCAGTTTCGGCGGGGCTGGAAACACCATATATTTT. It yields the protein CASSFGGAGNTIYF.

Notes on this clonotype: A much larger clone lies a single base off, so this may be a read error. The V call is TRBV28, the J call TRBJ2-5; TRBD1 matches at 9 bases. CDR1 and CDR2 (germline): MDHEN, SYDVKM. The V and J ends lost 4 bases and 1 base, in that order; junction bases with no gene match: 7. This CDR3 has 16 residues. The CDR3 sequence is CASSSSRDRVQETQYF. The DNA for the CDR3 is TGTGCCAGCAGTTCATCCCGGGACAGGGTCCAAGAGACCCAGTACTTC.

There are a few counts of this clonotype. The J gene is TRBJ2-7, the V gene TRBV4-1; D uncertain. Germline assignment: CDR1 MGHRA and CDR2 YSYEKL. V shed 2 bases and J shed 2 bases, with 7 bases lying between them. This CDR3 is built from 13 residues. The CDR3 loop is CASSQTRTYEQYF. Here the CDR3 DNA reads TGCGCCAGCAGCCAAACCCGGACCTACGAGCAGTACTTC.

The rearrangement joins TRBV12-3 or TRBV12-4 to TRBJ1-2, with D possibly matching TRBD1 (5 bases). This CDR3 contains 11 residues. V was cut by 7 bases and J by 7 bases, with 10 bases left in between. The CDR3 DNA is TGTGCCAGCAAGGGGTCCGGTGGCTACACCTTC. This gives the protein CASKGSGGYTF.

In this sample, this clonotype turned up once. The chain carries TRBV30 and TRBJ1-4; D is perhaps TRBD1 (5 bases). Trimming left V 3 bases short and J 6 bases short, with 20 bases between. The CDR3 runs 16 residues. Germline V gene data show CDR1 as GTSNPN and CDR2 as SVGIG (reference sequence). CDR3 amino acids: CAWSSGQSQSDEKLFF. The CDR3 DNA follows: TGTGCCTGGAGCTCAGGACAATCCCAGAGCGATGAAAAACTGTTTTTT.

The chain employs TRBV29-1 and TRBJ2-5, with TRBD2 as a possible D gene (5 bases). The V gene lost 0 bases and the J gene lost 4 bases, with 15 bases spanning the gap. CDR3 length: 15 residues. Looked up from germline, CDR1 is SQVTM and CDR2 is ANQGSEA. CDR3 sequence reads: CSVEDLGSRGETQYF. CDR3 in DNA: TGCAGCGTTGAAGATCTTGGGAGTCGGGGAGAGACCCAGTACTTC.